This T cell receptor beta chain was sequenced for a study of spatial heterogeneity in lung cancer. Findings and limits, study-wide: TCRs found ubiquitously expanded in tumor appeared in blood more at resection than at follow-up.

As for time point: sample taken at primary tumor resection. No cells were sorted before sequencing. The whole RNA sequenced was extracted from tumor, nontumor lung or frozen PBMC. Untreated early-stage non-small cell lung cancer patients, roughly 72 in total, were the donors. Germline trimming cut 4 bases from V and 5 bases from J; bases unmatched to any gene: 20. CDR3 length equals 19 residues. CDR1 SQVTM and CDR2 ANQGSEA come from the germline V gene. TCRdb ran MiXCR on the 5' RACE reads and lists one entry per CDR3 protein. The sample lists around 48,000 distinct CDR3 sequences; approximately 5% were seen once. At least ten counts were recorded for this clonotype. The antigen is undetermined.

This TCR was sampled from a male donor with early-stage non-small cell lung cancer. This sequence joins TRBV29-1 and TRBJ2-7, with 13 bases that match TRBD2. This sample comprised PBMCs, obtained at surgery. CDR3 nucleotides: TGCAGCGTTGGTATCTGGACCGGGACTAGCGGGACAGGTCGCGACGAGCAGTACTTC. This encodes CSVGIWTGTSGTGRDEQYF.